This is a list of T cell receptor beta chains from one sample in a study of glioma-infiltrating T cells. TCRdb passed the multiplex PCR reads through MiXCR, listing each CDR3 protein once. The table records approximately 100,000 distinct CDR3 sequences, 25% to 35% of them present only once. Sample: glioma tissue, nonneoplastic brain tissue, or PBMCs (not recorded which). These receptor sequences come from a human donor with low-grade glioma or glioblastoma, undergoing nonglioma brain surgery, or in good health (not recorded which). Each CDR3 is given with its conserved first and last residue. D genes are given only for firm matches. A clone size is listed for some rows: how often the clone was seen (once, few, many), or a class if it is expanded.

j_call: TRBJ2-7; v_call: TRBV7-4; clone_size: NA; d_call: NA; cdr3_nt: TGTGCCAGTACCTACGAGCAGTACTTC; cdr3_aa: CASTYEQYF
j_call: TRBJ1-2; v_call: TRBV7-2; clone_size: few; d_call: NA; cdr3_nt: TGTGCCAGCAGCTTTCCAGGAAATGGCTACACCTTC; cdr3_aa: CASSFPGNGYTF
j_call: TRBJ2-1; v_call: TRBV7-6; clone_size: few; d_call: TRBD2; cdr3_nt: TGTGCCAGCAGCCCCGAGCGGGGGGGTCATGAGCAGTTCTTC; cdr3_aa: CASSPERGGHEQFF
j_call: TRBJ1-1; v_call: TRBV5-4; clone_size: medium-sized; d_call: TRBD1; cdr3_nt: TGTGCCAGCAGCTTAGGGGGCAAAGCTTTCTTT; cdr3_aa: CASSLGGKAFF
j_call: TRBJ1-1; v_call: TRBV19; clone_size: few; d_call: NA; cdr3_nt: TGTGCCAGTAGACGGACGGACACCGTGAACACTGAAGCTTTCTTT; cdr3_aa: CASRRTDTVNTEAFF
j_call: TRBJ1-3; v_call: TRBV19; clone_size: NA; d_call: NA; cdr3_nt: TGTGCCAGTGCCAAGTTAGACTCTGGAAACACCATATATTTT; cdr3_aa: CASAKLDSGNTIYF
j_call: TRBJ1-5; v_call: TRBV6-1; clone_size: many; d_call: NA; cdr3_nt: TGTGCCAGCAGCCCTCGTAACGGCAATCAGCCCCAGCATTTT; cdr3_aa: CASSPRNGNQPQHF
j_call: TRBJ1-1; v_call: TRBV18; clone_size: many; d_call: NA; cdr3_nt: TGTGCCAGCTCACCGAAGGACAGACAGAACACTGAAGCTTTCTTT; cdr3_aa: CASSPKDRQNTEAFF
j_call: TRBJ1-1; v_call: TRBV25-1; clone_size: many; d_call: NA; cdr3_nt: TGTGCCAGCAGTGCATCCGCTAGCACTGAAGCTTTCTTT; cdr3_aa: CASSASASTEAFF
j_call: TRBJ2-5; v_call: TRBV20-1; clone_size: many; d_call: NA; cdr3_nt: TGCAGTGCTTTAGGCAGCGTGACCCAGTACTTC; cdr3_aa: CSALGSVTQYF
j_call: TRBJ2-3; v_call: TRBV3-1; clone_size: NA; d_call: TRBD2; cdr3_nt: TGTGCCAGCAGCCGATCGGGACTAGCGGGACGCCGAGATACGCAGTATTTT; cdr3_aa: CASSRSGLAGRRDTQYF
j_call: TRBJ2-3; v_call: TRBV5-5; clone_size: NA; d_call: TRBD1; cdr3_nt: TGTGCCAGCAGCCCAGGACAGGGGACAGATACGAAGTATTTT; cdr3_aa: CASSPGQGTDTKYF
j_call: TRBJ2-7; v_call: TRBV7-9; clone_size: NA; d_call: TRBD2; cdr3_nt: TGTGCCAGCAGCTTAGCGGGACTAGAAAAGCAGTACTTC; cdr3_aa: CASSLAGLEKQYF
j_call: TRBJ1-3; v_call: TRBV12-3/TRBV12-4; clone_size: NA; d_call: NA; cdr3_nt: TGTGCCAGCAGTTTAAGGGTGTGGGGTTCTGGAAACACCATATATTTT; cdr3_aa: CASSLRVWGSGNTIYF
j_call: TRBJ2-7; v_call: TRBV5-6; clone_size: few; d_call: TRBD1; cdr3_nt: TGTGCCAGCACCCTCGGACAGGGGGGCTACGAGCAGTACTTC; cdr3_aa: CASTLGQGGYEQYF
j_call: TRBJ2-1; v_call: TRBV18; clone_size: NA; d_call: TRBD2; cdr3_nt: TGTGCCAGCTCACCACTTGCGGGGGGTGAAAATGAGCAGTTCTTC; cdr3_aa: CASSPLAGGENEQFF
j_call: TRBJ1-1; v_call: TRBV20-1; clone_size: many; d_call: NA; cdr3_nt: TGCAGTGCTTCTACAGGATTTGTAGGAGCTTTCTTT; cdr3_aa: CSASTGFVGAFF
j_call: TRBJ2-5; v_call: TRBV11-1; clone_size: NA; d_call: NA; cdr3_nt: TGTGCCAGCAGCCAATTGGGACAATCCCAAGAGACCCAGTACTTC; cdr3_aa: CASSQLGQSQETQYF
j_call: TRBJ1-1; v_call: TRBV6-1; clone_size: many; d_call: NA; cdr3_nt: TGTGCCAGCGAAAAGGGAGGTGGAACGTTGGGAACACACGTTAAAACTGAAGCTTTCTTT; cdr3_aa: CASEKGGGTLGTHVKTEAFF
j_call: TRBJ2-2; v_call: TRBV3-1; clone_size: NA; d_call: TRBD1; cdr3_nt: TGTGCCAGCAGCATTGCCGGGACAGGCACCGGGGAGCTGTTTTTT; cdr3_aa: CASSIAGTGTGELFF
j_call: TRBJ2-5; v_call: TRBV10-3; clone_size: many; d_call: NA; cdr3_nt: TGTGCCATCAGCTCCCGGGAGACCCAGTACTTC; cdr3_aa: CAISSRETQYF
j_call: TRBJ2-7; v_call: TRBV5-1; clone_size: NA; d_call: TRBD1; cdr3_nt: TGCGCCAGCAGCCCACGGCCCCCGGGACAGGACTACGAGCAGTACTTC; cdr3_aa: CASSPRPPGQDYEQYF
j_call: TRBJ1-5; v_call: TRBV2; clone_size: many; d_call: NA; cdr3_nt: TGTGCCAGCAGGGTGGGTAGCAATCAGCCCCAGCATTTT; cdr3_aa: CASRVGSNQPQHF
j_call: TRBJ2-5; v_call: TRBV7-2; clone_size: many; d_call: TRBD2; cdr3_nt: TGTGCCAGCACCTTAAATACACTAGCGTCAGAGACCCAGTACTTC; cdr3_aa: CASTLNTLASETQYF
j_call: TRBJ2-2; v_call: TRBV12-3/TRBV12-4; clone_size: NA; d_call: TRBD2; cdr3_nt: TGTGCCAGCAGTCCATACCTAGCGGGGGTGTACACCGGGGAGCTGTTTTTT; cdr3_aa: CASSPYLAGVYTGELFF
j_call: TRBJ1-5; v_call: TRBV12-3/TRBV12-4; clone_size: NA; d_call: NA; cdr3_nt: TGTGCCACCCTTCCCCAGGAGACCTCAGGGGCCCAGCATTTT; cdr3_aa: CATLPQETSGAQHF
j_call: TRBJ1-4; v_call: TRBV7-2; clone_size: NA; d_call: NA; cdr3_nt: TGTGCCAGCAGCCAGAGGACGGGAGAAAATGAAAAACTGTTTTTT; cdr3_aa: CASSQRTGENEKLFF
j_call: TRBJ2-5; v_call: TRBV4-1; clone_size: NA; d_call: NA; cdr3_nt: TGCGACAGCAGCCTGGGGACATACCAAGAGAACCAGTACTTC; cdr3_aa: CDSSLGTYQENQYF
j_call: TRBJ2-1; v_call: TRBV6-1; clone_size: many; d_call: NA; cdr3_nt: TGTGCCAGCAGTGGAATAGCGGTTGGCCCCAGGGCCTACAATGAGCAGTTCTTC; cdr3_aa: CASSGIAVGPRAYNEQFF
j_call: TRBJ1-3; v_call: TRBV7-9; clone_size: NA; d_call: NA; cdr3_nt: TGTGCCAGCAGCTTAAGGTCCCGTCGGGGAATAGGAAACACCATATATTTT; cdr3_aa: CASSLRSRRGIGNTIYF
j_call: TRBJ2-1; v_call: TRBV6-1; clone_size: many; d_call: NA; cdr3_nt: TGTGCCAGTCGCCCAGGGGGGGACAGCCCTCATGATGAGCAGTTCTTC; cdr3_aa: CASRPGGDSPHDEQFF
j_call: TRBJ2-5; v_call: TRBV15; clone_size: many; d_call: NA; cdr3_nt: TGTGCCACCAGCAGAGATGCCAGTAAGGAGACCCAGTACTTC; cdr3_aa: CATSRDASKETQYF
j_call: TRBJ2-3; v_call: TRBV7-2; clone_size: once; d_call: NA; cdr3_nt: TGTGCCAGCAGCTTATATCTACAGGCAGATACGCAGTATTTT; cdr3_aa: CASSLYLQADTQYF
j_call: TRBJ2-2; v_call: TRBV6-2/TRBV6-3; clone_size: many; d_call: NA; cdr3_nt: TGTGCCAGCAGTTCGGAGGGGCACAGCACCGGGGAGCTGTTTTTT; cdr3_aa: CASSSEGHSTGELFF
j_call: TRBJ1-2; v_call: TRBV12-3/TRBV12-4; clone_size: NA; d_call: NA; cdr3_nt: TGTGCCAGCAGTTTATCGGCAAGGGACGGCTACACCTTC; cdr3_aa: CASSLSARDGYTF
j_call: TRBJ2-7; v_call: TRBV2; clone_size: many; d_call: NA; cdr3_nt: TGTGCCAGCAGAAGGGAATCGCGGGATTACTACGAGCAGTACTTC; cdr3_aa: CASRRESRDYYEQYF
j_call: TRBJ1-2; v_call: TRBV20-1; clone_size: many; d_call: NA; cdr3_nt: TGCAGTGCTAGACCGGGGGACATCAACTACACCTTC; cdr3_aa: CSARPGDINYTF
j_call: TRBJ2-1; v_call: TRBV6-1; clone_size: many; d_call: NA; cdr3_nt: TGTGCCAGCACCCCTGCCCGGCAGAACAATGAGCAGTTCTTC; cdr3_aa: CASTPARQNNEQFF
j_call: TRBJ1-5; v_call: TRBV12-3/TRBV12-4; clone_size: many; d_call: NA; cdr3_nt: TGTGCCAGCAGTCGCGTTGTTCAGCCCCAGCATTTT; cdr3_aa: CASSRVVQPQHF
j_call: TRBJ2-7; v_call: TRBV30; clone_size: NA; d_call: TRBD1; cdr3_nt: TGTGCCTGGTCTACCGGGACAGGCTACGAGCAGTACTTC; cdr3_aa: CAWSTGTGYEQYF
j_call: TRBJ2-6; v_call: TRBV6-1; clone_size: many; d_call: NA; cdr3_nt: TGTGCCACCTCCTCGGGAGGGGCCAACGTCCTGACTTTC; cdr3_aa: CATSSGGANVLTF
j_call: TRBJ2-3; v_call: TRBV9; clone_size: NA; d_call: TRBD2; cdr3_nt: TGTGCCAGCAGCGTAGTGAGCGGGGCGGCAGATACGCAGTATTTT; cdr3_aa: CASSVVSGAADTQYF
j_call: TRBJ1-1; v_call: TRBV3-1; clone_size: many; d_call: NA; cdr3_nt: TGTGCCAGCAGCCAAGGGACAGTGAACACTGAAGCTTTCTTT; cdr3_aa: CASSQGTVNTEAFF
j_call: TRBJ2-3; v_call: TRBV29-1; clone_size: NA; d_call: TRBD1; cdr3_nt: TGCAGCGTTGATTCCTCGGGACAGTTTGGGGAGATAGGTACGCAGTATTTT; cdr3_aa: CSVDSSGQFGEIGTQYF
j_call: TRBJ1-1; v_call: TRBV7-3; clone_size: many; d_call: NA; cdr3_nt: TGTGCCAGCAGCCTGACACCGAACACTGAAGCTTTCTTT; cdr3_aa: CASSLTPNTEAFF
j_call: TRBJ1-5; v_call: TRBV28; clone_size: many; d_call: TRBD1; cdr3_nt: TGTGCCAGCATCGGGATCAAGAGGGACAGAAAAAATCAGCCCCAGCATTTT; cdr3_aa: CASIGIKRDRKNQPQHF
j_call: TRBJ2-1; v_call: TRBV28; clone_size: many; d_call: NA; cdr3_nt: TGTGCCAGCTTGCCTACACTGACCTCCTACAATGAGCAGTTCTTC; cdr3_aa: CASLPTLTSYNEQFF